This passage covers 6 T cell receptor beta chains from one sample sequenced in a study of radiotherapy plus CTLA-4 blockade in lung cancer. Here immunoSEQ multiplex PCR was the method, and the copy in TCRdb shows in-frame clones only, minus some. The sample shows more than 80,000 clones, about 83% of them seen only once. Sequenced here: peripheral blood, sampled from a patient treated with radiotherapy plus ipilimumab. Source of these receptors: a human donor with non-small cell lung cancer that progressed on radiotherapy plus ipilimumab. Some clones in this sample may be carry-over from other donors' samples.

V is TRBV2 and J is TRBJ1-4; the D gene is possibly TRBD1 (5 bases). Germline lookup yields CDR1 SNHLY and CDR2 FYNNEI. CDR3 length: 14 residues. V was cut by 6 bases and J by 6 bases, with 14 bases left in between. The CDR3 DNA reads as TGTGCCAGCAGGAGGGTGGGGGGGGATGAAAAACTGTTTTTT. This translates into CASRRVGGDEKLFF.

This clone was seen just once. V is TRBV7-9 and J is TRBJ2-1; D is possibly TRBD1 (6 bases). The germline V gene has CDR1 SEHNR and CDR2 FQNEAQ (reference sequence). The CDR3 contains 14 residues. The V end was cut by 5 bases, the J end by 4 bases, with 12 bases between. The CDR3 loop reads CASSPWTEYNEQFF. The CDR3 region has the DNA TGTGCCAGCAGCCCCTGGACAGAGTACAATGAGCAGTTCTTC.

The chain combines TRBV5-6 with TRBJ1-6; the D is unclear. This CDR3 is 14 amino acids long. Deletions cut 0 bases from V and 7 bases from J, with 8 bases between. Germline V gene data show CDR1 as SGHDT and CDR2 as YYEEEE. The CDR3 nucleotides are TGTGCCAGCAGCTTGGTGTCCGGAAATTCACCCCTCCACTTT. It yields the protein CASSLVSGNSPLHF.

The chain carries TRBV19 and TRBJ1-1, with TRBD1 matching 8 bases. Germline V gene data show CDR1 as LNHDA and CDR2 as SQIVND (reference sequence). This CDR3 has 16 amino acids. J lost 1 base, V lost 6 bases, and 10 bases had no gene match. The CDR3, as DNA: TGTGCCAGTAGAATTCCCGGGACAGGATGGAACACTGAAGCTTTCTTT. Protein: CASRIPGTGWNTEAFF.

The rearrangement links TRBV27 to TRBJ2-7; a possible D gene is TRBD2 (5 bases). CDR1 is MNHEY, CDR2 SMNVEV, per germline (reference sequence). V was pared by 8 bases and J by 6 bases, with 17 bases between. The CDR3 is made up of 13 amino acids. The CDR3 reads CASCELRGSEQYF. CDR3 bases: TGTGCCAGCTGCGAACTCCGGGGAAGCGAGCAGTACTTC.

This CDR3 is CASSLGGDTDTQYF. The CDR3 DNA reads TGTGCCAGCAGCCTAGGAGGGGACACAGATACGCAGTATTTT. V is TRBV11-3 and J is TRBJ2-3; the D gene is possibly TRBD2 (6 bases). Germline V gene sequence: CDR1 SGHNT, CDR2 YENEEA. With 5 bases removed from V and 2 bases from J, the gap between germline ends came to 11 bases. The CDR3 sequence is 14 residues long.